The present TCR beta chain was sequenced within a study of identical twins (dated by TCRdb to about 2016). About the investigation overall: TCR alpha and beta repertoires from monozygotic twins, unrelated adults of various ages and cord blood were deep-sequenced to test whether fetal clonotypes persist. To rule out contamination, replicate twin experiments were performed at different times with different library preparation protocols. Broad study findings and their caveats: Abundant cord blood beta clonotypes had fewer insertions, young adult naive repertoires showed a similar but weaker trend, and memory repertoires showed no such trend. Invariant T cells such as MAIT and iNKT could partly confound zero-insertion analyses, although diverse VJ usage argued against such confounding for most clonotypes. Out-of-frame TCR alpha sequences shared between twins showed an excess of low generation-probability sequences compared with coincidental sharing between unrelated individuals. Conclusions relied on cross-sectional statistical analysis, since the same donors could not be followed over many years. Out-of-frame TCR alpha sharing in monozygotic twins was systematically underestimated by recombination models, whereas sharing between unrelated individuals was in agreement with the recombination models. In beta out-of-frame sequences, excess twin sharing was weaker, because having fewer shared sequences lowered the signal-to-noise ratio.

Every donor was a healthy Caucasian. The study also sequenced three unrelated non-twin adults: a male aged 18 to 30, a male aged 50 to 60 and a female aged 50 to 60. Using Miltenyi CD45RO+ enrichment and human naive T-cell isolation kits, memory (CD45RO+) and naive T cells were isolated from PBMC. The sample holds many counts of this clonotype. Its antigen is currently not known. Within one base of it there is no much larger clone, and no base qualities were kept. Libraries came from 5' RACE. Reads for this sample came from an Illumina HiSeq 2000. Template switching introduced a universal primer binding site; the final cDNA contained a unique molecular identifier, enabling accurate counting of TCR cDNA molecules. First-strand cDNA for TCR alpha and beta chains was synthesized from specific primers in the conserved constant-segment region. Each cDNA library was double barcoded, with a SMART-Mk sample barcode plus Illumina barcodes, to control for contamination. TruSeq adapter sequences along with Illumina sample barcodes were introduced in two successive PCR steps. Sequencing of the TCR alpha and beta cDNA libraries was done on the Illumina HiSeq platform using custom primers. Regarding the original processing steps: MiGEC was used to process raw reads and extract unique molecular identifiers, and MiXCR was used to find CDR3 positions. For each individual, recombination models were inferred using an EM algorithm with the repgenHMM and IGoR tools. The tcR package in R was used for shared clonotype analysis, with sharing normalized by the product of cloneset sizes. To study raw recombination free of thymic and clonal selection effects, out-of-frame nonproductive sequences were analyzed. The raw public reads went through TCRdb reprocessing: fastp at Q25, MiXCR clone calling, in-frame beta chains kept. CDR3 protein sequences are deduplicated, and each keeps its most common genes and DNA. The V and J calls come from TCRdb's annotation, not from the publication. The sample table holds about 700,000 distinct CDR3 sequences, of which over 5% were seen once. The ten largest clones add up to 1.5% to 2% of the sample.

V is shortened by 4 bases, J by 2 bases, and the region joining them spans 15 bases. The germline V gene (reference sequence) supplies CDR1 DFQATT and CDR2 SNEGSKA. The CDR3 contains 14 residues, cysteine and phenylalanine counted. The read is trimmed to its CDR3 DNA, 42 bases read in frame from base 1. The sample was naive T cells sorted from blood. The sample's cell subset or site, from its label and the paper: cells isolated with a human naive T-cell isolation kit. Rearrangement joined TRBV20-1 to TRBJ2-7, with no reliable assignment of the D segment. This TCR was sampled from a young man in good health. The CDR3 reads CSAILPLSTYEQYF. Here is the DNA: TGCAGTGCTATTTTGCCCCTATCAACCTACGAGCAGTACTTC.